This TCR beta chain was retrieved from a study of CD8 T cells in Susac syndrome. Sequencing of TCR beta was carried out in blood CD8+ and CD4+ T cells. The multiple sclerosis control group was made up of treatment-naive patients with stable or active relapsing-remitting disease. Negative isolation yielded CD8+ and CD4+ T cells; FACS enriched TEMRA cells. Only one count was recorded for this clonotype. The RNA input was roughly 0.45 to 1 ug, and it was reverse transcribed with random hexamers. Amplification of TCR beta CDR3 used immunoSEQ multiplex PCR across 54 Vbeta and 13 Jbeta. MiXCR, applied by TCRdb to the immunoSEQ multiplex PCR reads, yields one record per CDR3 protein. This sample yields around 170,000 distinct CDR3 sequences, of which roughly 96% are seen a single time; 0.15% to 0.2% belongs to the top ten. Sequencing input: CD8+ T cells from PBMCs. This TCR came from a human donor with multiple sclerosis.

The DNA for the CDR3 is TGTGCCAGCAGATACGGGCCGGGACAGGGAACCTACGAGCAGTACTTC. This translates into CASRYGPGQGTYEQYF. This chain joins TRBV7-9 and TRBJ2-7; 9 nucleotides agree with TRBD1. The germline V gene has CDR1 SEHNR and CDR2 FQNEAQ (reference sequence). The CDR3 contains 16 residues. V shed 6 bases and J 2 bases; nucleotides not matched to a gene: 11.